The 17 T cell receptor beta chains presented below share a single source sample, sequenced in a study of CD8 T cells in ankylosing spondylitis. TCRdb reprocessed the 5' RACE reads via MiXCR and lists one record per CDR3 protein. Of about 110,000 distinct CDR3 sequences listed, about 25% are singletons. The sequenced sample was synovial fluid, either unsorted or a sorted T cell fraction (not recorded which). These receptors originate from a male donor with ankylosing spondylitis.

The chain has TRBV12-3 or TRBV12-4 and TRBJ2-1; 14 positions match TRBD2. The CDR3 totals 15 residues. V shed 7 bases, J shed 9 bases, and the junction held 8 bases outside the gene matches. CDR3 protein: CASTGLAGGLGEQFF. Written as DNA, the CDR3 is TGTGCCAGCACCGGACTAGCGGGAGGACTCGGTGAGCAGTTCTTC.

This clonotype was seen a handful of times. The chain has TRBV12-3 or TRBV12-4 and TRBJ1-1, with D unresolved. The CDR3 is made up of 14 amino acids. V was clipped by 0 bases and J by 4 bases, with 9 bases between them. CDR3 protein: CASSLAGRSTEAFF. The CDR3 DNA reads as TGTGCCAGCAGTTTAGCAGGCAGGAGCACTGAAGCTTTCTTT.

This clonotype was counted a few times. J is TRBJ1-5 and V is TRBV6-1; a possible D gene is TRBD1 (6 bases). Per germline, CDR1 MNHNS and CDR2 SASEGT. The CDR3 is 15 residues long. V gave up 1 base and J gave up 2 bases, with 9 bases separating them. The CDR3 DNA is TGTGCCAGCAGTGAAGAGGGGGGACGCAATCAGCCCCAGCATTTT. Encoded protein: CASSEEGGRNQPQHF.

This clonotype was counted a few times. This rearrangement joins TRBV20-1 to TRBJ2-6; 9 bases are a match to TRBD2. Germline V gives CDR1 DFQATT, CDR2 SNEGSKA (reference sequence). Trimming took 0 bases from V and 0 from J; bases not matched to a gene: 9. CDR3 length equals 19 residues. The CDR3 loop is CSARDRLAGAFSGANVLTF. In nucleotides, the CDR3 is TGCAGTGCTAGAGATAGGTTAGCGGGAGCCTTCTCTGGGGCCAACGTCCTGACTTTC.

The chain joins TRBV7-9 to TRBJ1-6; D is perhaps TRBD1 (5 bases). V was cut by 5 bases and J by 13 bases, with 21 bases left in between. The CDR3 extends over 15 amino acids. Germline CDR1 and CDR2: SEHNR and FQNEAQ (reference sequence). The CDR3 DNA reads as TGTGCCAGCAGCCGTAACCGCGGGGGTCAGGAGCCCCTCCACTTT. It codes for CASSRNRGGQEPLHF.

This clonotype was seen only a few times. The V gene is TRBV6-1, the J gene TRBJ2-7; D possibly corresponds to TRBD2 (5 bases). Trimming cost V 6 bases and J 0 bases, with 12 bases left between them. This CDR3 is 14 amino acids long. Germline CDR1 reads MNHNS; CDR2 reads SASEGT. Written as DNA, the CDR3 is TGTGCCAGCAGAGGGCTTCGGGGCTCCTACGAGCAGTACTTC. Translation: CASRGLRGSYEQYF.

This chain links TRBV27 with TRBJ2-1, with D unclear. V dropped 6 bases and J dropped 4 bases, with 13 bases sitting between them. The CDR3 contains 14 residues. CDR1 and CDR2 from the germline V gene are MNHEY and SMNVEV (reference sequence). CDR3 coding DNA: TGTGCCAGCAGCATATCGGCTACGTACAATGAGCAGTTCTTC. Translating gives CASSISATYNEQFF.

This clonotype was detected a few times. The rearrangement uses TRBV20-1 and TRBJ1-3; D might be TRBD1 (5 bases). Germline lookup yields CDR1 DFQATT and CDR2 SNEGSKA (reference sequence). V gave up 5 bases and J gave up 6 bases, with 11 bases separating them. The CDR3 consists of 12 residues. The CDR3 sequence is CSALRDENTIYF. The CDR3 DNA reads as TGCAGTGCTCTCAGGGATGAAAACACCATATATTTT.

This clonotype has a handful of counts. The rearrangement links TRBV30 to TRBJ1-5; D remains ambiguous. This CDR3 has 13 residues. V was pared by 3 bases and J by 1 base, with 7 bases between. CDR1 is GTSNPN, CDR2 SVGIG, per germline (reference sequence). CDR3 coding DNA: TGTGCCTGGAGGCAACAAAGCAATCAGCCCCAGCATTTT. Translating gives CAWRQQSNQPQHF. The variable domain in full, completed from reference TRBV30 and TRBJ1-5, reads SQTIHQWPATLVQPVGSPLSLECTVEGTSNPNLYWYRQAAGRGLQLLFYSVGIGQISSEVPQNLSASRPQDRQFILSSKKLLLSDSGFYLCAWRQQSNQPQHFGDGTRLSIL.

Ten or more counts support this clonotype. This chain connects TRBV20-1 to TRBJ1-6; no definite D call. CDR1 is DFQATT and CDR2 is SNEGSKA in the germline V gene (reference sequence). Trimming stripped 5 bases from V and 4 bases from J, with 12 bases between. This CDR3 is 14 amino acids long. This CDR3 reads CSAVAGQYNSPLHF. CDR3 bases: TGCAGTGCTGTGGCTGGGCAGTATAATTCACCCCTCCACTTT.

The table lists this clonotype with a few counts. CDR3 sequence (DNA): TGTGCCAGCAGGCTAGCGGGAGCATACGAGCAGTACGTC. Protein sequence: CASRLAGAYEQYV. The chain recombines TRBV28 with TRBJ2-7; TRBD2 aligns across 10 bases. The CDR3 runs to 13 residues. Trimming removed 6 bases from V and 4 bases from J; junction bases left unmatched: 3. Germline CDR1 and CDR2: MDHEN and SYDVKM.

A single count supports this clonotype. The V call is TRBV20-1, the J call TRBJ2-1; TRBD2 is a possible D gene (6 bases). V lost 3 bases, J lost 7 bases, and 13 bases lay in between. There are 13 residues in the CDR3. CDR1 DFQATT and CDR2 SNEGSKA come from the germline V gene (reference sequence). The CDR3 loop is CSASWAGRNEQFF. CDR3 nucleotide sequence: TGCAGTGCTAGTTGGGCAGGGAGGAATGAGCAGTTCTTC.

The rearrangement links TRBV5-5 to TRBJ1-1, with D tentatively TRBD1 (6 bases). Germline assignment: CDR1 SGHKS and CDR2 YYEKEE (reference sequence). V lost 4 bases and J lost 3, with 13 bases in between. This CDR3 is 14 amino acids long. CDR3 sequence reads: CASSANRVDTEAFF. As DNA, the CDR3 is TGTGCCAGCAGCGCAAACAGGGTGGACACTGAAGCTTTCTTT.

Judged by abundance, this clonotype is medium-sized. The V gene is TRBV7-2, the J gene TRBJ1-2, with a possible D match to TRBD1 (5 bases). The CDR3 has 15 residues. With 5 bases removed from V and 4 bases from J, the gap between germline ends came to 17 bases. Germline CDR1 and CDR2: SGHTA and FQGNSA. The CDR3: CASSPLQGAGYGYTF. The CDR3 DNA sequence: TGTGCCAGCAGCCCCCTCCAGGGCGCGGGCTATGGCTACACCTTC.

The chain couples TRBV12-3 or TRBV12-4 to TRBJ1-4; possible D gene TRBD1, 6 bases. CDR3 length: 14 amino acids. Trimming cost V 8 bases and J 5 bases, with 15 bases left between them. In DNA, the CDR3 is TGTGCCAGCGGGACACAGGGTGCCAATGAAAAACTGTTTTTT. Amino acid sequence: CASGTQGANEKLFF.

The rearrangement uses TRBV9 and TRBJ2-1; 7 bases are a match to TRBD1. This CDR3 spans 15 amino acids. The germline V gene has CDR1 SGDLS and CDR2 YYNGEE. J was trimmed by 6 bases and V by 3 bases; bases with no gene match: 9. CDR3 residues: CASSGGKTGLNEQFF. The DNA for the CDR3 is TGTGCCAGCAGCGGGGGAAAGACAGGGCTCAATGAGCAGTTCTTC. Complete variable domain (other parts from reference TRBV9 and TRBJ2-1): DSGVTQTPKHLITATGQRVTLRCSPRSGDLSVYWYQQSLDQGLQFLIQYYNGEERAKGNILERFSAQQFPDLHSELNLSSLELGDSALYFCASSGGKTGLNEQFFGPGTRLTVL.

This sequence joins TRBV11-2 and TRBJ2-5; D gene unclear. CDR3 size: 15 residues. Germline V gene lookup returns CDR1 SGHAT and CDR2 FQNNGV. With 0 bases removed from V and 2 bases from J, the gap between germline ends came to 10 bases. CDR3 protein: CASSLDPSLQETQYF. In DNA, the CDR3 is TGTGCCAGCAGCTTAGACCCGAGCCTACAAGAGACCCAGTACTTC.